This is a list of T cell receptor beta chains from one sample in a study of blood T cell repertoires in COVID-19. The protocol was immunoSEQ multiplex PCR, while the TCRdb copy is restricted to in-frame clones and leaves out a portion. Of 75,000 to 100,000 clones in the sample, over 80% were seen once. Source material: peripheral blood. The receptor source for this set is a human donor in a cohort sampled during active COVID-19. The CDR3 runs from the conserved cysteine through the conserved F or W. A D gene is named only where the DNA matches it firmly. Expanded clones are given a class, and other clones once, few, many or no size at all.

CDR3aa: CASSLLGAGEQYF; CDR3nt: TGTGCCAGCAGCTTATTGGGGGCTGGCGAGCAGTACTTC; abundance: NA; d_gene: NA; j_gene: TRBJ2-7; v_gene: TRBV7-9
CDR3aa: CASSYLGVDHEQYF; CDR3nt: TGTGCCAGCAGCTATCTCGGGGTTGACCACGAGCAGTACTTC; abundance: NA; d_gene: NA; j_gene: TRBJ2-7; v_gene: TRBV11-3
CDR3aa: CASSRNYGYTF; CDR3nt: TGTGCCAGCAGTCGTAACTATGGCTACACCTTC; abundance: NA; d_gene: NA; j_gene: TRBJ1-2; v_gene: TRBV2
CDR3aa: CASSQVVSGETQYF; CDR3nt: TGTGCCAGCAGCCAAGTGGTTTCGGGAGAGACCCAGTACTTC; abundance: NA; d_gene: NA; j_gene: TRBJ2-5; v_gene: TRBV3-1/TRBV3-2
CDR3aa: CATSDRKAGGVTDTQYF; CDR3nt: TGTGCCACCAGTGATAGGAAAGCGGGAGGGGTCACAGATACGCAGTATTTT; abundance: NA; d_gene: TRBD2; j_gene: TRBJ2-3; v_gene: TRBV24-1
CDR3aa: CASSLVLAGVNEQFF; CDR3nt: TGCGCCAGCAGCTTGGTGCTAGCGGGAGTTAATGAGCAGTTCTTC; abundance: NA; d_gene: TRBD2; j_gene: TRBJ2-1; v_gene: TRBV5-1
CDR3aa: CASSLASGDGNEQFF; CDR3nt: TGCGCCAGCAGCTTGGCCAGCGGGGATGGGAATGAGCAGTTCTTC; abundance: NA; d_gene: TRBD2; j_gene: TRBJ2-1; v_gene: TRBV5-1
CDR3aa: CASNYPGTGELFF; CDR3nt: TGTGCCAGCAACTATCCTGGCACCGGGGAGCTGTTTTTT; abundance: NA; d_gene: NA; j_gene: TRBJ2-2; v_gene: TRBV7-6
CDR3aa: CASSLQGQNEKLFF; CDR3nt: TGTGCCAGCAGCCTACAGGGCCAGAATGAAAAACTGTTTTTT; abundance: NA; d_gene: NA; j_gene: TRBJ1-4; v_gene: TRBV5-4
CDR3aa: CAWSLSGNTEAFF; CDR3nt: TGTGCCTGGAGTTTGTCGGGGAACACTGAAGCTTTCTTT; abundance: few; d_gene: NA; j_gene: TRBJ1-1; v_gene: TRBV30
CDR3aa: CASREARVSSSPLHF; CDR3nt: TGTGCCAGCAGGGAGGCGAGGGTGTCAAGCTCACCCCTCCACTTT; abundance: NA; d_gene: NA; j_gene: TRBJ1-6; v_gene: TRBV2
CDR3aa: CASSRLGQGAMETQYF; CDR3nt: TGTGCCAGCAGCCGACTCGGACAGGGGGCGATGGAGACCCAGTACTTC; abundance: NA; d_gene: TRBD1; j_gene: TRBJ2-5; v_gene: TRBV7-3
CDR3aa: CASSLNGLGQALYEQYF; CDR3nt: TGTGCCAGCAGCTTAAATGGCTTAGGACAGGCGCTGTACGAGCAGTACTTC; abundance: once; d_gene: TRBD1; j_gene: TRBJ2-7; v_gene: TRBV7-2
CDR3aa: CASSPAAWRANEKLFF; CDR3nt: TGTGCCAGCTCACCAGCGGCGTGGCGAGCTAATGAAAAACTGTTTTTT; abundance: NA; d_gene: NA; j_gene: TRBJ1-4; v_gene: TRBV18
CDR3aa: CASSFDSFFNEKLFF; CDR3nt: TGCGCCAGCAGCTTTGACAGCTTCTTTAATGAAAAACTGTTTTTT; abundance: once; d_gene: NA; j_gene: TRBJ1-4; v_gene: TRBV5-1
CDR3aa: CASSFTRQGIYEQYF; CDR3nt: TGTGCCAGCAGCTTTACCCGACAGGGGATCTACGAGCAGTACTTC; abundance: NA; d_gene: TRBD1; j_gene: TRBJ2-7; v_gene: TRBV11-2
CDR3aa: CASSALAGLSSYNEQFF; CDR3nt: TGTGCCAGCAGTGCTCTAGCGGGCCTCAGCTCCTACAATGAGCAGTTCTTC; abundance: NA; d_gene: TRBD2; j_gene: TRBJ2-1; v_gene: TRBV6-1
CDR3aa: CASGSGQGQETQYF; CDR3nt: TGCGCCAGCGGGTCCGGACAGGGGCAAGAGACCCAGTACTTC; abundance: NA; d_gene: TRBD1; j_gene: TRBJ2-5; v_gene: TRBV5-1
CDR3aa: CASSLTFSQANYGYTF; CDR3nt: TGCGCCAGCAGCTTGACTTTCTCTCAAGCTAACTATGGCTACACCTTC; abundance: NA; d_gene: NA; j_gene: TRBJ1-2; v_gene: TRBV5-1
CDR3aa: CASSVGTGGGEQYF; CDR3nt: TGTGCCAGCAGCGTCGGGACAGGGGGCGGCGAGCAGTACTTC; abundance: NA; d_gene: TRBD1; j_gene: TRBJ2-7; v_gene: TRBV6-6
CDR3aa: CASSLVGTAQETQYF; CDR3nt: TGCGCCAGCAGCTTGGTAGGGACAGCTCAAGAGACCCAGTACTTC; abundance: NA; d_gene: TRBD1; j_gene: TRBJ2-5; v_gene: TRBV5-1
CDR3aa: CASSPRSAGGEQFF; CDR3nt: TGTGCCAGCTCACCACGGTCGGCAGGGGGTGAGCAGTTCTTC; abundance: NA; d_gene: TRBD1; j_gene: TRBJ2-1; v_gene: TRBV18
CDR3aa: CASSYSRQGGGQPQHF; CDR3nt: TGTGCCAGCAGTTACTCGAGACAGGGAGGCGGACAGCCCCAGCATTTT; abundance: NA; d_gene: TRBD1; j_gene: TRBJ1-5; v_gene: TRBV6-6
CDR3aa: CASSQTGVGYTDTQYF; CDR3nt: TGTGCCAGCAGCCAAACAGGGGTAGGGTACACAGATACGCAGTATTTT; abundance: NA; d_gene: TRBD1; j_gene: TRBJ2-3; v_gene: TRBV2
CDR3aa: CASRTSVFTDTQYF; CDR3nt: TGTGCCAGTAGGACTAGCGTTTTCACAGATACGCAGTATTTT; abundance: NA; d_gene: TRBD2; j_gene: TRBJ2-3; v_gene: TRBV28
CDR3aa: CSGGDFQETQYF; CDR3nt: TGCAGCGGAGGGGACTTTCAAGAGACCCAGTACTTC; abundance: NA; d_gene: NA; j_gene: TRBJ2-5; v_gene: TRBV29-1
CDR3aa: CATSRDNVGGETQYF; CDR3nt: TGTGCCACCAGCAGAGATAACGTAGGAGGAGAGACCCAGTACTTC; abundance: few; d_gene: NA; j_gene: TRBJ2-5; v_gene: TRBV15
CDR3aa: CASSSRTGNEQYF; CDR3nt: TGCGCCAGCAGTTCTCGGACAGGTAACGAGCAGTACTTC; abundance: NA; d_gene: TRBD1; j_gene: TRBJ2-7; v_gene: TRBV5-1
CDR3aa: CASSPFPDRISYEQYF; CDR3nt: TGTGCCAGCAGCCCTTTCCCGGACAGGATCTCCTACGAGCAGTACTTC; abundance: NA; d_gene: TRBD1; j_gene: TRBJ2-7; v_gene: TRBV6-2/TRBV6-3
CDR3aa: CASSFGRANTGELFF; CDR3nt: TGTGCCAGCAGCTTCGGCAGGGCGAACACCGGGGAGCTGTTTTTT; abundance: NA; d_gene: NA; j_gene: TRBJ2-2; v_gene: TRBV7-8
CDR3aa: CASSPGTSYEQYF; CDR3nt: TGTGCCAGCAGTCCCGGGACTTCCTACGAGCAGTACTTC; abundance: NA; d_gene: NA; j_gene: TRBJ2-7; v_gene: TRBV28
CDR3aa: CASSLVGSYNEQFF; CDR3nt: TGTGCCAGCAGTCTAGTAGGCTCCTACAATGAGCAGTTCTTC; abundance: NA; d_gene: NA; j_gene: TRBJ2-1; v_gene: TRBV2
CDR3aa: CASTRGQGAIFNTEAFF; CDR3nt: TGCGCCAGCACCAGGGGACAGGGGGCGATTTTTAACACTGAAGCTTTCTTT; abundance: NA; d_gene: TRBD1; j_gene: TRBJ1-1; v_gene: TRBV5-1
CDR3aa: CASSKRTFGGGLTYEQYF; CDR3nt: TGTGCCAGTAGCAAAAGGACTTTTGGTGGGGGCCTTACCTACGAGCAGTACTTC; abundance: few; d_gene: NA; j_gene: TRBJ2-7; v_gene: TRBV19
CDR3aa: CASSLGYTGGVGYGYTF; CDR3nt: TGTGCCAGCAGCTTAGGGTACACAGGGGGAGTCGGCTATGGCTACACCTTC; abundance: NA; d_gene: TRBD1; j_gene: TRBJ1-2; v_gene: TRBV5-6
CDR3aa: CASSPLGGISSYNEQFF; CDR3nt: TGTGCCAGCAGCCCCCTGGGGGGGATATCGTCCTACAATGAGCAGTTCTTC; abundance: NA; d_gene: TRBD2; j_gene: TRBJ2-1; v_gene: TRBV7-2
CDR3aa: CASSLGHRVNSPLHF; CDR3nt: TGCGCCAGCAGCTTGGGGCACAGGGTTAATTCACCCCTCCACTTT; abundance: NA; d_gene: NA; j_gene: TRBJ1-6; v_gene: TRBV5-1
CDR3aa: CASSKGTSAEQYF; CDR3nt: TGTGCCAGCAGCAAAGGGACTAGCGCCGAGCAGTACTTC; abundance: few; d_gene: TRBD2; j_gene: TRBJ2-7; v_gene: TRBV5-5
CDR3aa: CASSPGLESSPLHF; CDR3nt: TGTGCCAGCAGCCCTGGACTTGAAAGTTCACCCCTCCACTTT; abundance: once; d_gene: NA; j_gene: TRBJ1-6; v_gene: TRBV14
CDR3aa: CASSPRSSGASSETQYF; CDR3nt: TGTGCCAGCTCACCAAGGTCTAGCGGGGCATCTTCTGAGACCCAGTACTTC; abundance: once; d_gene: TRBD2; j_gene: TRBJ2-5; v_gene: TRBV18
CDR3aa: CASSTGEHNEKLFF; CDR3nt: TGTGCCAGCAGCACCGGGGAGCATAATGAAAAACTGTTTTTT; abundance: NA; d_gene: NA; j_gene: TRBJ1-4; v_gene: TRBV6-6
CDR3aa: CASSIGGTEAFF; CDR3nt: TGTGCCAGCAGTATAGGGGGTACTGAAGCTTTCTTT; abundance: NA; d_gene: NA; j_gene: TRBJ1-1; v_gene: TRBV27